This record looks at one TCR beta chain sequence and its context. Using immunoSEQ multiplex PCR, the repertoire was profiled, and TCRdb retains in-frame clones only, with some absent. The table records approximately 280,000 clones, roughly 80% of them present only once. This sample stems from a study of blood T cell repertoires in COVID-19. This CDR3 is built from 17 residues. V was pared by 0 bases and J by 3 bases, with 9 bases of the junction left unmatched. Germline V lookup: CDR1 MGHRA, CDR2 YSYEKL. This TCR came from a man aged 35-49 years who had been exposed to COVID-19. Sequenced material: PBMCs or T cells enriched from blood (not recorded which). The chain employs TRBV4-1 and TRBJ2-3, with TRBD1 identical over 7 bases. The CDR3 is CASSQDAGTVATDTQYF. CDR3 nucleotide sequence: TGCGCCAGCAGCCAAGATGCCGGGACAGTGGCGACAGATACGCAGTATTTT.